Each of the 7 T cell receptor beta chains below was sequenced from the same sample in a study of blood T cells in healthy people across ages. Then a second PCR, running about 6 to 12 cycles, was carried out with a sample-barcoded 5' primer and a J-beta primer mix. A single record per CDR3 protein comes from TCRdb applying MiXCR to the 5' RACE reads. There are under 1,000,000 distinct CDR3 sequences in the sample; about 47% occur only once, and 15% to 20% lies in the top ten. Sequencing input: blood. These receptors all stem from a man older than 75 in good health.

J is TRBJ2-7 and V is TRBV10-1; D may be TRBD2 (6 bases). This CDR3 contains 13 residues. Looked up from germline, CDR1 is WNHNN and CDR2 is SYGVQD (reference sequence). Trimming left V 0 bases short and J 5 bases short, with 8 bases between. CDR3 sequence reads: CASSESRTNEQYF. CDR3 nucleotides: TGCGCCAGCAGTGAGTCAAGGACTAACGAGCAGTACTTC.

This CDR3 is CASSCRGGTEAFF. The CDR3 DNA reads as TGTGCCAGCAGTTGCAGGGGGGGGACTGAAGCTTTCTTT. The genes are TRBV12-3 or TRBV12-4 and TRBJ1-1; TRBD1 agrees at 7 bases. CDR3 length: 13 amino acids. After removal of 4 bases from V and 5 bases from J, the junction contained 4 bases not matched to a gene.

The table lists this clonotype with a few counts. The chain uses TRBV7-9 and TRBJ2-5; D tentatively reads TRBD1 or TRBD2 (5 bases each). The CDR3 sequence is 10 residues long. Trimming took 10 bases from V and 4 from J, leaving 7 bases between them. CDR1 and CDR2 (germline): SEHNR, FQNEAQ (reference sequence). CDR3 loop: CATGGETQYF. The CDR3 DNA is TGTGCCACTGGGGGAGAGACCCAGTACTTC.

This clonotype was detected only a few times. J is TRBJ2-4 and V is TRBV10-3; D unresolved. Germline assignment: CDR1 ENHRY and CDR2 SYGVKD. V was clipped by 8 bases and J by 8 bases, with 7 bases between them. The CDR3 runs 10 residues. This CDR3 reads CAIFRYIQYF. DNA of the CDR3: TGTGCCATCTTCAGGTACATTCAGTACTTC.

In this sample, this clonotype turned up many times. This chain uses TRBV20-1 with TRBJ2-3, with a tentative D call TRBD1 (5 bases). The CDR3 covers 13 residues. Germline V gives CDR1 DFQATT, CDR2 SNEGSKA (reference sequence). V was trimmed by 6 bases and J by 2 bases, leaving 12 bases between them. In nucleotides, the CDR3 is TGCAGTGCCAGCGACAGATACACAGATACGCAGTATTTT. Translated: CSASDRYTDTQYF.

CDR3 residues: CASSLGGEREQFF. The CDR3, as DNA: TGTGCCAGCAGCTTAGGGGGGGAGCGTGAGCAGTTCTTC. The V and J genes are TRBV11-3 and TRBJ2-1, with a possible D match to TRBD2 (6 bases). CDR1 and CDR2 from the germline V gene are SGHNT and YENEEA. This CDR3 region has 13 residues. The V end was cut by 1 base, the J end by 9 bases, with 10 bases between.

This clonotype has ten or more counts. For the CDR3, the DNA is TGCGCCAGCAGCCCAGGGCGGAATGAGCAGTTCTTC. Translation gives CASSPGRNEQFF. The J gene is TRBJ2-1, the V gene TRBV5-1; a weak D match, TRBD1 (5 bases). CDR1 SGHRS and CDR2 YFSETQ come from the germline V gene. Trimming left V 4 bases short and J 7 bases short, with 9 bases between. The CDR3 spans 12 residues.